This T cell receptor (beta chain) was identified during a study of T-cell reconstitution after alpha-beta-depleted transplantation in children. Unique molecular identifiers were incorporated during preparation of the TCRbeta library. TCRdb analysed the PCR reads with MiXCR anew, one entry per CDR3 protein. The sample holds about 600,000 distinct CDR3 sequences, about 23% seen once. CDR3 length: 13 residues. Germline CDR1 and CDR2: MNHEY and SVGAGI. Trimming stripped 2 bases from V and 4 bases from J, with 6 bases between. In its sample, this clonotype was seen many times. The sequencing here drew on PBMCs, mostly from graft donor cells, taken 360 days after TCRalphabeta/CD19-depleted stem cell transplant. V usage is TRBV6-5 and J usage is TRBJ2-1; D gene ambiguous. This receptor was obtained from a boy in the first two years of life who had a stem cell transplant for acute myeloid leukemia, so the T cells may come from the graft donor. In DNA, the CDR3 is TGTGCCAGCAGTTACGGACGGTACAATGAGCAGTTCTTC. The encoded protein is CASSYGRYNEQFF.